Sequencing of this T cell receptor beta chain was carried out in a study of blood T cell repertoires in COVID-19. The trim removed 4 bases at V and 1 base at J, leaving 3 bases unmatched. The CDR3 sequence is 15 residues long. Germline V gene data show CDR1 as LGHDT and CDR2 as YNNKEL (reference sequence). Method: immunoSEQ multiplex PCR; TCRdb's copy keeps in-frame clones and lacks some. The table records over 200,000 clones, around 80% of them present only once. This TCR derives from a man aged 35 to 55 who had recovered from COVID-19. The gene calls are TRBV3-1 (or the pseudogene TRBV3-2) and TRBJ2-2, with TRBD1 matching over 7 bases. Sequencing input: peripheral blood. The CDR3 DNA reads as TGTGCCAGCAGCCGGACAGGCAGGAACACCGGGGAGCTGTTTTTT. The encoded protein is CASSRTGRNTGELFF.